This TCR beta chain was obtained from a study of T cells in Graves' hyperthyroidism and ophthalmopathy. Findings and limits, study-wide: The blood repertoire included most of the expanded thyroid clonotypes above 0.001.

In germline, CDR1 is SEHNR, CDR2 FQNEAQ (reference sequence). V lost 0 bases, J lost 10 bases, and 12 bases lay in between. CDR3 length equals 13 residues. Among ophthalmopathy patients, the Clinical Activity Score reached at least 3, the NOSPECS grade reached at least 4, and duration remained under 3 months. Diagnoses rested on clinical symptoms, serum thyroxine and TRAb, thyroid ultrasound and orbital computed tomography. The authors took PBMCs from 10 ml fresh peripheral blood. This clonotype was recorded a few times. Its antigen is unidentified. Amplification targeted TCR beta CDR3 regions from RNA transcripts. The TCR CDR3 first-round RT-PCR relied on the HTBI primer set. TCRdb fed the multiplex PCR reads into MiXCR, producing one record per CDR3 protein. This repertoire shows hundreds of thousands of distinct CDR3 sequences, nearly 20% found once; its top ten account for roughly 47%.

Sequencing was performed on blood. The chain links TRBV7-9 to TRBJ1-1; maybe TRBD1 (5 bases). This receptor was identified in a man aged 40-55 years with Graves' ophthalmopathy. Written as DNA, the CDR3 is TGTGCCAGCAGCTTAGCGGGGGAGGCGAGAGCTTTCTTT. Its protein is CASSLAGEARAFF. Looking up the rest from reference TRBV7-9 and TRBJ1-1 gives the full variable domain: DTGVSQNPRHKITKRGQNVTFRCDPISEHNRLYWYRQTLGQGPEFLTYFQNEAQLEKSRLLSDRFSAERPKGSFSTLEIQRTEQGDSAMYLCASSLAGEARAFFGQGTRLTVV.